This is a list of T cell receptor beta chains from one sample in a study of human T cells and chemical hapten exposure. Each CDR3 protein is one row after TCRdb ran MiXCR on the RACE reads. This table holds 95,000 to 100,000 distinct CDR3 sequences, 9.5% to 15% found once. This material consisted of whole blood, taken in connection with sensitization to the hapten diphenylcyclopropenone (DPC). The receptors come from a woman in her thirties or forties with alopecia areata. Some clones in this sample may be carry-over from other donors' samples. CDR3s include the opening cysteine and the closing phenylalanine or tryptophan. A D gene is named only where the DNA matches it firmly. Size is omitted from some rows. Given values are once, few, many or a class for expanded clones.

j_gene: TRBJ2-1
abundance: few
d_gene: TRBD2
v_gene: TRBV11-2
CDR3aa: CASSLGPGLTHNEQFF
CDR3nt: TGTGCCAGCAGCTTGGGCCCGGGACTAACCCACAATGAGCAGTTCTTC

j_gene: TRBJ1-2
abundance: few
d_gene: .
v_gene: TRBV20-1
CDR3aa: CSADSAYGYTF
CDR3nt: TGCAGTGCGGACAGCGCTTATGGCTACACCTTC

j_gene: TRBJ2-3
abundance: .
d_gene: .
v_gene: TRBV11-2
CDR3aa: CASSRSDTQYF
CDR3nt: TGTGCCAGCAGCAGATCAGATACGCAGTATTTT

j_gene: TRBJ2-3
abundance: few
d_gene: .
v_gene: TRBV11-3
CDR3aa: CASSRHQGSDTQYF
CDR3nt: TGTGCCAGCAGCAGGCACCAGGGGTCAGATACGCAGTATTTT

j_gene: TRBJ1-2
abundance: .
d_gene: TRBD1
v_gene: TRBV7-2
CDR3aa: CASSLRQGDGYTF
CDR3nt: TGTGCCAGCAGCCTTAGACAGGGGGATGGCTACACCTTC

j_gene: TRBJ2-4
abundance: many
d_gene: TRBD1
v_gene: TRBV28
CDR3aa: CASRKGQGEAKNIQYF
CDR3nt: TGTGCCAGCAGGAAAGGACAGGGGGAAGCCAAAAACATTCAGTACTTC

j_gene: TRBJ2-1
abundance: .
d_gene: .
v_gene: TRBV20-1
CDR3aa: CSASPTATYNEQFF
CDR3nt: TGCAGTGCTAGCCCGACTGCGACTTACAATGAGCAGTTCTTC

j_gene: TRBJ2-1
abundance: .
d_gene: .
v_gene: TRBV7-8
CDR3aa: CASSRMYEQFF
CDR3nt: TGTGCCAGCAGCCGGATGTATGAGCAGTTCTTC

j_gene: TRBJ1-5
abundance: few
d_gene: TRBD1
v_gene: TRBV6-2/TRBV6-3
CDR3aa: CASSPQGSNQPQHF
CDR3nt: TGTGCCAGCAGTCCACAGGGGAGTAATCAGCCCCAGCATTTT

j_gene: TRBJ2-1
abundance: .
d_gene: .
v_gene: TRBV11-1
CDR3aa: CASSLPTRGASSYNEQFF
CDR3nt: TGTGCCAGCAGCTTACCCACAAGAGGCGCCTCCTCCTACAATGAGCAGTTCTTC

j_gene: TRBJ2-3
abundance: few
d_gene: .
v_gene: TRBV20-1
CDR3aa: CSARAASRRTDTQYF
CDR3nt: TGCAGTGCTAGAGCGGCTAGCCGGCGCACAGATACGCAGTATTTT

j_gene: TRBJ2-7
abundance: .
d_gene: .
v_gene: TRBV6-2/TRBV6-3
CDR3aa: CASSYGLHRSYEQYF
CDR3nt: TGTGCCAGCAGTTACGGGCTCCACCGCTCCTACGAGCAGTACTTC

j_gene: TRBJ2-1
abundance: few
d_gene: .
v_gene: TRBV7-2
CDR3aa: CASSRGPGNEQFF
CDR3nt: TGTGCCAGCAGCCGAGGACCGGGGAATGAGCAGTTCTTC

j_gene: TRBJ2-7
abundance: many
d_gene: .
v_gene: TRBV20-1
CDR3aa: CSASRQIAGLATYEQYF
CDR3nt: TGCAGTGCTTCCCGACAGATCGCGGGGCTAGCGACCTACGAGCAGTACTTC

j_gene: TRBJ1-1
abundance: few
d_gene: .
v_gene: TRBV7-9
CDR3aa: CASSLGSAGPRGAFF
CDR3nt: TGTGCCAGCAGCTTAGGGTCTGCGGGACCCCGGGGAGCTTTCTTT

j_gene: TRBJ2-3
abundance: .
d_gene: TRBD1
v_gene: TRBV6-1
CDR3aa: CASSDLWTGKYTDTQYF
CDR3nt: TGTGCCAGCAGTGATCTTTGGACAGGGAAATACACAGATACGCAGTATTTT

j_gene: TRBJ2-3
abundance: many
d_gene: .
v_gene: TRBV28
CDR3aa: CASSLSVSRPDTQYF
CDR3nt: TGTGCCAGCAGTTTGAGCGTCAGTAGGCCAGATACGCAGTATTTT

j_gene: TRBJ2-2
abundance: many
d_gene: .
v_gene: TRBV5-1
CDR3aa: CASSLSRAPTGELFF
CDR3nt: TGCGCCAGCAGCTTGTCCAGAGCCCCCACCGGGGAGCTGTTTTTT

j_gene: TRBJ2-2
abundance: few
d_gene: .
v_gene: TRBV7-8
CDR3aa: CASSFPAGLGELFF
CDR3nt: TGTGCCAGCAGCTTCCCGGCAGGGTTGGGGGAGCTGTTTTTT

j_gene: TRBJ2-4
abundance: .
d_gene: TRBD2
v_gene: TRBV6-2/TRBV6-3
CDR3aa: CASTSGNSKNIQYF
CDR3nt: TGTGCCAGCACAAGCGGGAACTCCAAAAACATTCAGTACTTC

j_gene: TRBJ1-4
abundance: few
d_gene: TRBD1
v_gene: TRBV7-9
CDR3aa: CASRLGQLNEKLFF
CDR3nt: TGTGCCAGCAGGCTGGGACAGTTAAATGAAAAACTGTTTTTT

j_gene: TRBJ2-7
abundance: few
d_gene: .
v_gene: TRBV18
CDR3aa: CASSSRQGRDEQYF
CDR3nt: TGTGCCAGCTCATCTCGACAAGGTCGGGACGAGCAGTACTTC

j_gene: TRBJ1-1
abundance: few
d_gene: TRBD1
v_gene: TRBV5-5
CDR3aa: CASNGQGLTNTEAFF
CDR3nt: TGTGCCAGCAACGGACAGGGACTAACGAACACTGAAGCTTTCTTT

j_gene: TRBJ1-2
abundance: few
d_gene: .
v_gene: TRBV12-3/TRBV12-4
CDR3aa: CASSNNRVGYTF
CDR3nt: TGTGCCAGCAGTAATAACAGGGTTGGCTACACCTTC

j_gene: TRBJ2-2
abundance: few
d_gene: .
v_gene: TRBV10-3
CDR3aa: CAISESESGGELFF
CDR3nt: TGTGCCATCAGTGAGTCCGAGAGCGGCGGGGAGCTGTTTTTT

j_gene: TRBJ2-7
abundance: few
d_gene: TRBD2
v_gene: TRBV28
CDR3aa: CASSLAGGTSYEQYF
CDR3nt: TGTGCCAGCAGTTTAGCGGGAGGGACCTCCTACGAGCAGTACTTC

j_gene: TRBJ2-7
abundance: few
d_gene: .
v_gene: TRBV7-2
CDR3aa: CASSLAGTDTWEQYF
CDR3nt: TGTGCCAGCAGCTTAGCCGGGACCGACACATGGGAGCAGTACTTC

j_gene: TRBJ2-5
abundance: .
d_gene: .
v_gene: TRBV10-3
CDR3aa: CAIRGGGSQETQYF
CDR3nt: TGTGCCATCAGGGGGGGAGGCAGCCAAGAGACCCAGTACTTC

j_gene: TRBJ1-4
abundance: medium-sized
d_gene: TRBD1
v_gene: TRBV7-6
CDR3aa: CASKDRGHTNEKLFF
CDR3nt: TGTGCCAGCAAGGACAGGGGGCATACTAATGAAAAACTGTTTTTT

j_gene: TRBJ2-7
abundance: .
d_gene: TRBD1
v_gene: TRBV7-9
CDR3aa: CASSLEPGTGRSEQYF
CDR3nt: TGTGCCAGCAGCTTAGAGCCAGGGACAGGGAGGAGCGAGCAGTACTTC